A selection of T cell receptor beta chains follows, all from one sample in a study of T cell responses to AZD1222 COVID-19 vaccine. The table came from immunoSEQ multiplex PCR; TCRdb's copy has only in-frame clones and leaves some out. This table holds around 180,000 clones, approximately 90% found once. Source: peripheral blood, taken on day 0 of AZD1222 vaccination. The receptors were gathered from an adult in good health. The CDR3 runs from the conserved cysteine through the conserved F or W. A D gene is named only where the DNA matches it firmly. Some rows mark clone size as missing; the rest say once, few, many or name a class of expanded clone.

V,size,J,D,DNA,CDR3
TRBV6-6,NA,TRBJ1-3,NA,TGTGCCAGCAGTTTCCCCCGGGCCAATGGAAACACCATATATTTT,CASSFPRANGNTIYF
TRBV6-2/TRBV6-3,NA,TRBJ2-7,TRBD2,TGTGCCAGCAGTTACCCTTACACTAGCGGCTCCTACGAGCAGTACTTC,CASSYPYTSGSYEQYF
TRBV6-1,NA,TRBJ1-5,TRBD1,TGTGCCAGCAGTGGAGCAGGGGGATCGGTTAATCAGCCCCAGCATTTT,CASSGAGGSVNQPQHF
TRBV2,NA,TRBJ2-5,NA,TGTGCCGGACAGCGGGGAGGAGAGACCCAGTACTTC,CAGQRGGETQYF
TRBV5-3,NA,TRBJ2-3,NA,TGTGCCAGAAGCTTGTTGTGGAAACTACATGTGGATACGCAGTATTTT,CARSLLWKLHVDTQYF
TRBV5-4,once,TRBJ2-4,TRBD2,TGTGCCAGCAGCTTGAGACTAGCGGGAGGGCTCTTAGCCAAAAACATTCAGTACTTC,CASSLRLAGGLLAKNIQYF
TRBV5-4,NA,TRBJ2-3,TRBD2,TGTGCCAGCAGCCCCAGACTAGCGGGAGTGTTCACAGATACGCAGTATTTT,CASSPRLAGVFTDTQYF
TRBV19,NA,TRBJ2-1,TRBD2,TGTGCCAGTAGTATAGCTAGCGGGTACAATGAGCAGTTCTTC,CASSIASGYNEQFF
TRBV27,NA,TRBJ1-2,NA,TGTGCCAGCAGTTTATCGTGGCAGTTAGGTGGCTACACCTTC,CASSLSWQLGGYTF
TRBV7-2,NA,TRBJ2-7,TRBD1,TGTGCCAGCAGCTCGGGACAGCCTCTCTACGAGCAGTACTTC,CASSSGQPLYEQYF
TRBV3-1/TRBV3-2,NA,TRBJ1-2,NA,TGTGCCAGCAGCCGGGGCCTTGCGGGGAAAGGAAGTGGCTACACCTTC,CASSRGLAGKGSGYTF
TRBV7-2,NA,TRBJ2-7,TRBD2,TGTGCCAGCAGCCCCCCAGCGGGAGCCCCCTACGAGCAGTACTTC,CASSPPAGAPYEQYF
TRBV5-1,NA,TRBJ2-7,NA,TGCGCCAGCAGCTTGGGGCTAGCCCCCGAGCAGTACTTC,CASSLGLAPEQYF
TRBV2,NA,TRBJ1-5,TRBD1,TGTGCCAGCAGAAAAGGACAGGGCGGCAATCAGCCCCAGCATTTT,CASRKGQGGNQPQHF
TRBV7-9,few,TRBJ2-6,NA,TGTGCCAGCAGCCAACCGACCGGGACAATTAGCTCTGGGGCCAACGTCCTGACTTTC,CASSQPTGTISSGANVLTF
TRBV5-5,NA,TRBJ2-7,TRBD1,TGTGCCAGCAGCCCCCTCTCGGACAGGGACCGGGCCGAGCAGTACTTC,CASSPLSDRDRAEQYF
TRBV3-1/TRBV3-2,NA,TRBJ2-5,NA,TGTGCCAGCAGCCAAGAGTCCTCCCAGGGAAAGACCCAGTACTTC,CASSQESSQGKTQYF
TRBV18,NA,TRBJ1-5,NA,TGTGCCAGCGTAGGGGGGATGAATCAGCCCCAGCATTTT,CASVGGMNQPQHF
TRBV7-8,NA,TRBJ2-2,TRBD1,TGTGCCAGCAGACCCGGACAGGGTGACACCGGGGAGCTGTTTTTT,CASRPGQGDTGELFF
TRBV11-2,NA,TRBJ2-1,TRBD2,TGTGCCAGCGCGAGGACTAGCGGGAGCCCCGGGAATGAGCAGTTCTTC,CASARTSGSPGNEQFF
TRBV12-3/TRBV12-4,NA,TRBJ1-1,NA,TGTGCCAGCAGTTTTCGGGAAAACACTGAAGCTTTCTTT,CASSFRENTEAFF
TRBV10-3,NA,TRBJ1-2,TRBD1,TGTGCCATACCAACGGGACAGGGTCGTGCCAACTATGGCTACACCTTC,CAIPTGQGRANYGYTF
TRBV6-5,NA,TRBJ1-1,NA,TGTGCCAGCAAGGCGGTGAACACTGAAGCTTTCTTT,CASKAVNTEAFF
TRBV7-8,NA,TRBJ1-1,NA,TGTGCCAGCAGCCCCTTTGGTGTTGGAGCTTTCTTT,CASSPFGVGAFF
TRBV6-1,NA,TRBJ2-3,TRBD1,TGTGCCAGCAGTGAACTTCCAGGGGGCGCAGATACGCAGTATTTT,CASSELPGGADTQYF
TRBV3-1/TRBV3-2,once,TRBJ1-6,NA,TGTGCCAGCAGTAATTGGGCCTATAATTCACCCCTCCACTTT,CASSNWAYNSPLHF
TRBV28,NA,TRBJ2-5,NA,TGTGCCAGCAGTTTGATGGGACCCTTGGAGACCCAGTACTTC,CASSLMGPLETQYF
TRBV3-1/TRBV3-2,NA,TRBJ2-5,TRBD2,TGTGCCAGCCGAAGTGGGGCCGCGGGGGGAGAGACCCAGTACTTC,CASRSGAAGGETQYF
TRBV5-1,NA,TRBJ1-1,NA,TGCGCCAGCAGCCCCCCGACAGCCACCTTGAACACTGAAGCTTTCTTT,CASSPPTATLNTEAFF
TRBV6-5,NA,TRBJ1-2,NA,TGTGCCAGCAGTCCACGGACAGTCGCTAACTATGGCTACACCTTC,CASSPRTVANYGYTF
TRBV23-1,NA,TRBJ1-2,TRBD1,TGCGCCAGCAGTCAATCCGGGACAGGGGGCCTCTATGGCTACACCTTC,CASSQSGTGGLYGYTF
TRBV27,NA,TRBJ2-7,TRBD2,TGTGCCAGCAGTTTATCTCCTAGCGGCCTCTCCTACGAGCAGTACTTC,CASSLSPSGLSYEQYF
TRBV30,NA,TRBJ2-1,NA,TGTGCCTGGGGGGGCAAGCGGAGCTACAATGAGCAGTTCTTC,CAWGGKRSYNEQFF
TRBV11-3,NA,TRBJ2-7,NA,TGTGCCAGCAGCTTTGATACGCGACACGAGCAGTACTTC,CASSFDTRHEQYF
TRBV5-4,few,TRBJ2-1,TRBD2,TGTGCCAGCAGCTTGCGACTAGCGGGCAATGAGCAGTTCTTC,CASSLRLAGNEQFF
TRBV5-4,NA,TRBJ1-2,NA,TGTGCCAGCAGCCCCACCTCAACAGGTATCGAAGGCTACACCTTC,CASSPTSTGIEGYTF
TRBV19,few,TRBJ2-7,TRBD1,TGTGCCAGTAGTATAGACAGGGGGCTCTCCTACGAGCAGTACTTC,CASSIDRGLSYEQYF
TRBV18,NA,TRBJ2-3,TRBD2,TGTGCCAGCTCAGCACTAGCGAGAGAATCAGATACGCAGTATTTT,CASSALARESDTQYF
TRBV19,NA,TRBJ1-1,TRBD1,TGTGCCAGTAGTTTCCCCGGGACAGCTAACACTGAAGCTTTCTTT,CASSFPGTANTEAFF
TRBV5-4,once,TRBJ1-2,TRBD1,TGTGCCAGCAGCTTACAGGGGTCCCTCTATGGCTACACCTTC,CASSLQGSLYGYTF
TRBV9,NA,TRBJ2-3,NA,TGTGCCAGCAGTCCAGACAGTCTACAGAGCAACACGCAGTATTTT,CASSPDSLQSNTQYF
TRBV5-6,NA,TRBJ1-5,TRBD1,TGTGCCAGCAGTCGGACAGGGGTGAATCAGCCCCAGCATTTT,CASSRTGVNQPQHF
TRBV19,few,TRBJ2-1,TRBD2,TGTGCCAGTAGCAGGACTAGCGGGAGTCTTGATGAGCAGTTCTTC,CASSRTSGSLDEQFF
TRBV7-7,NA,TRBJ1-6,NA,TGTGCCAGCAGCCCCCCTCTCGTTCCAGGGTCTAAAGGGATTTATTCACCCCTCCACTTT,CASSPPLVPGSKGIYSPLHF
TRBV3-1/TRBV3-2,NA,TRBJ1-1,TRBD1,TGTGCCAGCAGCCAGGGCCCCGGGACAGTGAACACTGAAGCTTTCTTT,CASSQGPGTVNTEAFF
TRBV7-9,once,TRBJ1-2,TRBD1,TGTGCCAGCAGCTTAGCGGACAGGGGGCTTATCTATGGCTACACCTTC,CASSLADRGLIYGYTF
TRBV30,NA,TRBJ1-1,TRBD1,TGTGCCTGGAGTGTTGGGGACAGGGGGCAAACTGAAGCTTTCTTT,CAWSVGDRGQTEAFF
TRBV29-1,NA,TRBJ2-2,NA,TGCAGCGTTGGGTACTTGGAAAAAGGGGAGACCGGGGAGCTGTTTTTT,CSVGYLEKGETGELFF